These 32 T cell receptor beta chains share one sample of origin, sequenced in a study of T cell responses to AZD1222 COVID-19 vaccine. Here immunoSEQ multiplex PCR was the method, and the copy in TCRdb shows in-frame clones only, minus some. Found here are 150,000 or so clones, approximately 90% of them singletons; the top ten hold 5.1%. The sample in question was peripheral blood, obtained on day 0 of AZD1222 vaccination. These receptors were collected from an adult in good health.

The genes are TRBV5-1 and TRBJ1-2; no firm D call. V was trimmed by 4 bases and J by 6 bases, leaving 13 bases between them. This CDR3 is 13 amino acids long. Germline V gene lookup returns CDR1 SGHRS and CDR2 YFSETQ. The CDR3 loop is CASSPFGPDGYTF. In nucleotides, the CDR3 is TGCGCCAGCAGCCCCTTTGGGCCAGATGGCTACACCTTC. The variable domain in full, completed from reference TRBV5-1 and TRBJ1-2, reads KAGVTQTPRYLIKTRGQQVTLSCSPISGHRSVSWYQQTPGQGLQFLFEYFSETQRNKGNFPGRFSGRQFSNSRSEMNVSTLELGDSALYLCASSPFGPDGYTFGSGTRLTVV.

CDR3 sequence: CASSLTLNTEAFF. CDR3 nucleotide sequence: TGTGCCAGCAGCCTGACCCTGAACACTGAAGCTTTCTTT. V is TRBV16 and J is TRBJ1-1; D unresolved. The CDR3 has 13 residues. V lost 4 bases, J lost 0 bases, and 6 bases lay in between. CDR1 and CDR2 (germline): KGHSY, FQNENV.

The V and J genes are TRBV15 and TRBJ1-2; D is unclear. The germline V and J ends were trimmed by 0 bases and 4 bases, with 15 bases remaining between them. The germline CDR1 and CDR2 sequences are LNHNV and YYDKDF (reference sequence). The CDR3 runs 16 residues. CDR3 in amino acids: CATSRDDFGQLYGYTF. As DNA, the CDR3 is TGTGCCACCAGCAGAGACGATTTCGGGCAGCTCTATGGCTACACCTTC.

The chain joins TRBV28 to TRBJ1-3; D is perhaps TRBD1 (6 bases). CDR3 length: 16 amino acids. The V and J ends lost 5 bases and 4 bases respectively, with 18 bases between them. Germline values: CDR1 MDHEN, CDR2 SYDVKM. This CDR3 is CASSPFRGAHGNTIYF. CDR3 bases: TGTGCCAGCAGTCCCTTCCGGGGGGCGCACGGAAACACCATATATTTT.

As DNA, the CDR3 is TGTGCCAGCAGCTTGTACGGGGGGGATTACACTGAAGCTTTCTTT. Translated, it gives CASSLYGGDYTEAFF. The chain recombines TRBV5-8 with TRBJ1-1, with D possibly being TRBD1 (5 bases). V lost 1 base, J lost 3 bases, and 13 bases lay in between. This CDR3 region has 15 residues. Germline V gene sequence: CDR1 SGHTS, CDR2 YDEGEE.

The V gene is TRBV5-1, the J gene TRBJ1-1; perhaps TRBD1 as D (6 bases). V gave up 1 base and J gave up 5 bases, with 12 bases separating them. The CDR3 is 14 amino acids. Germline V CDR1 and CDR2: SGHRS, YFSETQ. CDR3 residues: CASSLPGGGTEAFF. The CDR3 DNA reads as TGCGCCAGCAGCTTGCCGGGAGGGGGAACTGAAGCTTTCTTT. The variable domain in full, completed from reference TRBV5-1 and TRBJ1-1, reads KAGVTQTPRYLIKTRGQQVTLSCSPISGHRSVSWYQQTPGQGLQFLFEYFSETQRNKGNFPGRFSGRQFSNSRSEMNVSTLELGDSALYLCASSLPGGGTEAFFGQGTRLTVV.

CDR3: CASSQGFGLGTEAFF. CDR3 in DNA: TGTGCCAGCAGCCAAGGTTTCGGGCTGGGGACTGAAGCTTTCTTT. The rearrangement joins TRBV3-1 (or the pseudogene TRBV3-2) to TRBJ1-1, with D hard to call. V dropped 1 base and J dropped 5 bases, with 14 bases sitting between them. Germline values: CDR1 LGHDT, CDR2 YNNKEL (reference sequence). The CDR3 is 15 residues long.

The chain carries TRBV7-8 and TRBJ2-1; TRBD2 might be the D (5 bases). The CDR3 extends over 17 amino acids. Trimming pared 5 bases from V and 6 bases from J, leaving 23 bases between. Germline CDR1 is SGHVS and CDR2 is FQNEAQ. The CDR3 spells CASSPLPTGRGRNEQFF. In nucleotides, the CDR3 is TGTGCCAGCAGCCCCCTTCCTACGGGGAGAGGACGCAATGAGCAGTTCTTC. The full variable domain, rest sourced from reference TRBV7-8 and TRBJ2-1, is GAGVSQSPRYKVAKRGQDVALRCDPISGHVSLFWYQQALGQGPEFLTYFQNEAQLDKSGLPSDRFFAERPEGSVSTLKIQRTQQEDSAVYLCASSPLPTGRGRNEQFFGPGTRLTVL.

The CDR3 protein is CASSPIGQGEYNEQFF. DNA of the CDR3: TGTGCCAGCAGTCCGATCGGACAGGGGGAGTACAATGAGCAGTTCTTC. The genes are TRBV28 and TRBJ2-1, with 10 bases matching TRBD1. Germline CDR1 reads MDHEN; CDR2 reads SYDVKM. The CDR3 is made up of 16 amino acids. The J segment lost 4 bases and the V segment lost 5 bases, leaving 8 bases of the junction unmatched. Variable domain in full (rest from reference TRBV28 and TRBJ2-1): DVKVTQSSRYLVKRTGEKVFLECVQDMDHENMFWYRQDPGLGLRLIYFSYDVKMKEKGDIPEGYSVSREKKERFSLILESASTNQTSMYLCASSPIGQGEYNEQFFGPGTRLTVL.

This rearrangement joins TRBV2 to TRBJ2-3; TRBD1 agrees at 7 bases. The germline V gene has CDR1 SNHLY and CDR2 FYNNEI. V trimming: 7 bases; J trimming: 1 base; junction bases outside the gene matches: 8. The CDR3 consists of 15 residues. The CDR3 reads CASIRDTGGTDTQYF. CDR3 nucleotides: TGTGCCAGCATCCGCGACACAGGGGGCACAGATACGCAGTATTTT.

The chain is built from TRBV28 and TRBJ1-2; D unclear. Germline CDR1 reads MDHEN; CDR2 reads SYDVKM. This CDR3 contains 15 residues. Trimming took 4 bases from V and 4 from J, leaving 16 bases between them. The CDR3 coding sequence is TGTGCCAGCAGTTCCATAGTCTCGCCAGCCTATGGCTACACCTTC. As protein: CASSSIVSPAYGYTF.

This clone occurred a few times. The J gene is TRBJ2-2, the V gene TRBV2; 8 nucleotides agree with TRBD1. The CDR3 consists of 16 residues. Germline loops: CDR1 SNHLY, CDR2 FYNNEI. The V and J ends lost 7 bases and 1 base, in that order; junction bases with no gene match: 8. In DNA, the CDR3 is TGTGCCAGCAACGCGGACAGGGCAAGGAACACCGGGGAGCTGTTTTTT. It codes for CASNADRARNTGELFF.

The chain couples TRBV7-9 to TRBJ2-5, with 12 bases matching TRBD2. Looked up from germline, CDR1 is SEHNR and CDR2 is FQNEAQ (reference sequence). With 1 base clipped from V and 2 bases from J, the junction kept 5 bases outside the gene matches. CDR3 length: 17 residues. The CDR3 sequence: CASSLGGTSGFQETQYF. CDR3 bases: TGTGCCAGCAGCTTAGGTGGGACTAGCGGGTTTCAAGAGACCCAGTACTTC.

The V call is TRBV6-5, the J call TRBJ1-1; D uncertain. The CDR3 is 12 amino acids. Germline CDR1 MNHEY, CDR2 SVGAGI. V dropped 5 bases and J dropped 3 bases, with 7 bases sitting between them. CDR3 amino acids: CASSTPYTEAFF. Written as DNA, the CDR3 is TGTGCCAGCAGTACACCATACACTGAAGCTTTCTTT.

The V and J genes are TRBV19 and TRBJ1-5, with D unresolved. The length of the CDR3 is 12 residues. From germline, CDR1 is LNHDA and CDR2 SQIVND (reference sequence). The ends were cut back, 5 bases at V and 6 bases at J, with 8 bases in the middle. This CDR3 reads CASSVPSQPQHF. As DNA, the CDR3 is TGTGCCAGTAGTGTCCCTTCTCAGCCCCAGCATTTT.

The rearrangement joins TRBV12-3 or TRBV12-4 to TRBJ1-2; no firm D call. This CDR3 is 13 amino acids long. The ends were cut back, 6 bases at V and 7 bases at J, with 15 bases in the middle. The DNA of the CDR3 is TGTGCCAGCAGCCGGCACCCGGACCCTGGCTACACCTTC. Translated: CASSRHPDPGYTF.

V is TRBV5-8 and J is TRBJ1-5; maybe TRBD1 (6 bases). The CDR3 has 14 residues. CDR1 and CDR2 (germline): SGHTS, YDEGEE. V lost 3 bases and J 5 bases, leaving 12 bases between the germline ends. The CDR3 loop reads CASSYGTSYQPQHF. CDR3 DNA sequence: TGTGCCAGCAGCTATGGGACATCTTATCAGCCCCAGCATTTT.

The chain has TRBV5-1 and TRBJ1-1; 7 bases line up with TRBD1. The CDR3 runs to 13 residues. V shed 4 bases, J shed 9 bases, and the junction held 9 bases outside the gene matches. In germline, CDR1 is SGHRS, CDR2 YFSETQ. The CDR3 loop reads CASSLGPGQKAFF. The CDR3 region has the DNA TGCGCCAGCAGCCTCGGACCGGGACAGAAAGCTTTCTTT.

Regarding this clone: The same CDR3 arises from other DNA sequences in this sample as well. The chain has TRBV18 and TRBJ2-3, with 10 bases that match TRBD2. This CDR3 spans 14 amino acids. Germline V gives CDR1 KGHSH, CDR2 LQKENI. The V and J ends lost 3 bases and 6 bases, in that order; junction bases with no gene match: 3. Written as DNA, the CDR3 is TGTGCCAGCTCACCCAGCGGGAGGGCGGATACGCAGTATTTT. It yields the protein CASSPSGRADTQYF.

The chain joins TRBV6-2 or TRBV6-3 to TRBJ2-1; 8 bases match TRBD2. Trimming at V came to 2 bases and at J to 2 bases, leaving 11 bases not matched to a gene. Germline CDR1 is MNHEY and CDR2 is SVGEGT. The CDR3 runs to 18 residues. The CDR3 is CASSYEREGLRAYNEQFF. The CDR3 DNA reads as TGTGCCAGCAGTTACGAACGGGAGGGCCTGAGGGCCTACAATGAGCAGTTCTTC.

V is TRBV27 and J is TRBJ1-2, with 8 bases matching TRBD1. The germline V gene has CDR1 MNHEY and CDR2 SMNVEV (reference sequence). Trimming cost V 3 bases and J 6 bases; bases outside gene matches: 3. This CDR3 is 13 amino acids long. For the CDR3, the DNA is TGTGCCAGCAGTTTCGGACAGGGAGATGGCTACACCTTC. Protein product: CASSFGQGDGYTF.

This chain joins TRBV29-1 and TRBJ2-1; D ambiguous. Germline V lookup: CDR1 SQVTM, CDR2 ANQGSEA. The CDR3 sequence is 13 residues long. Between the trimmed V and J ends, which lost 4 bases and 3 bases, there was a span of 10 bases. This CDR3 reads CSVVTEDYNEQFF. CDR3 DNA: TGCAGCGTTGTTACAGAAGACTACAATGAGCAGTTCTTC.

As concerns this clone: In the same sample, other DNA sequences code for this CDR3. This chain joins TRBV28 and TRBJ1-1; D call uncertain. This CDR3 contains 12 residues. Per germline, CDR1 MDHEN and CDR2 SYDVKM. Trimming pared 4 bases from V and 3 bases from J, leaving 6 bases between. The CDR3 DNA reads TGTGCCAGCAGTTCCCCCTACACTGAAGCTTTCTTT. Amino acids: CASSSPYTEAFF.

The chain joins TRBV6-5 to TRBJ1-5, with D unresolved. Germline loops: CDR1 MNHEY, CDR2 SVGAGI. V was cut by 4 bases and J by 2 bases, with 6 bases left in between. This CDR3 region has 13 residues. Written as DNA, the CDR3 is TGTGCCAGCAGTTCCCCAGGCAATCAGCCCCAGCATTTT. Its protein is CASSSPGNQPQHF.

V gene TRBV11-3 combines with J gene TRBJ2-1, with 8 positions matching TRBD2. CDR3 length equals 17 residues. The germline V gene has CDR1 SGHNT and CDR2 YENEEA. Losses at the gene ends were 4 bases for V and 4 bases for J; bases not matched to a gene: 12. The CDR3 coding sequence is TGTGCCAGCAGCTCTAGCGGGCGCCCGGCCGGTTACAATGAGCAGTTCTTC. It yields the protein CASSSSGRPAGYNEQFF.

V is TRBV30 and J is TRBJ2-1; 7 bases are shared with TRBD2. With V trimmed by 0 bases and J by 7 bases, 9 bases remained unmatched. The germline V gene has CDR1 GTSNPN and CDR2 SVGIG (reference sequence). CDR3 length: 15 amino acids. CDR3 sequence: CAWSVLGRGVNEQFF. The CDR3, as DNA: TGTGCCTGGAGTGTACTTGGGAGGGGTGTAAATGAGCAGTTCTTC.

The rearrangement uses TRBV28 and TRBJ1-2; D unresolved. Trimming shortened V by 8 bases and J by 5 bases, and 15 bases separated the two germline ends. The CDR3 loop spans 13 amino acids. Germline CDR1 reads MDHEN; CDR2 reads SYDVKM. CDR3: CASGERVKYGYTF. The DNA of the CDR3 is TGTGCCAGCGGAGAGAGGGTCAAGTATGGCTACACCTTC.

The chain carries TRBV7-8 and TRBJ2-3, with 10 positions matching TRBD2. The CDR3 covers 16 residues. The germline gives CDR1 SGHVS, CDR2 FQNEAQ. The V segment lost 4 bases and the J segment 5 bases; nucleotides outside the gene matches: 9. CDR3 sequence: CASSSLAGVSQDTQYF. CDR3 nucleotides: TGTGCCAGCAGCTCGCTAGCGGGAGTATCCCAAGATACGCAGTATTTT.

A single count supports this clone. The V call is TRBV11-2, the J call TRBJ1-2, with TRBD1 matching 11 bases. Germline CDR1 and CDR2: SGHAT and FQNNGV. The length of the CDR3 is 15 residues. Unmatched junction bases numbered 4, after V lost 1 base and J lost 6 bases. DNA of the CDR3: TGTGCCAGCAGCTTAGCTGGACAGGGGGCTGATGGCTACACCTTC. As protein: CASSLAGQGADGYTF.

CDR3 sequence (DNA): TGTGCCATAGGGGAGGCCTACAATGAGCAGTTCTTC. Its protein is CAIGEAYNEQFF. The chain is built from TRBV27 and TRBJ2-1, with D perhaps TRBD2 (6 bases). Trimming stripped 10 bases from V and 2 bases from J, with 9 bases between. CDR1 and CDR2 (germline): MNHEY, SMNVEV (reference sequence). This CDR3 region has 12 residues.

This chain joins TRBV12-1 and TRBJ1-1. TRBV12-1 is flagged as a pseudogene. This CDR3 comprises 15 residues. The CDR3 nucleotides read TGTGCCAGCATCCACGGGAGGGCCAGGTGCCCTGAAGCTTTCTTT. Residues: CASIHGRARCPEAFF.

The chain links TRBV21-1 to TRBJ1-5. TRBV21-1 is classified as a pseudogene. The CDR3 length is 16 residues. The CDR3 protein is CASSKGGVTAHQPQHF. In DNA, the CDR3 is TGTGCCAGCAGCAAAGGGGGGGTCACAGCCCATCAGCCCCAGCATTTT.